Each of the 5 T cell receptor beta chains below was sequenced from the same sample in a study of blood T cells in healthy people across ages. A J-beta primer mix and a sample-barcoded 5' primer were used in a second PCR of roughly 6 to 11 cycles. TCRdb re-analysed the 5' RACE reads in MiXCR, keeping a single row per CDR3 protein. The repertoire holds about 1,400,000 distinct CDR3 sequences, with roughly 59% as singletons. The sample consisted of blood. These receptors were collected from a man between 18 and 29 years old in good health.

The chain is built from TRBV25-1 and TRBJ2-7; D is unclear. There are 13 residues in the CDR3. The V gene's germline CDR1 is MGHDK and CDR2 SYGVNS. V dropped 9 bases and J dropped 4 bases, with 16 bases sitting between them. CDR3 region: CARNSAKMYEQYF. The CDR3 DNA sequence: TGTGCCAGGAATTCGGCCAAGATGTACGAGCAGTACTTC.

In this sample, this clonotype turned up once. The chain links TRBV13 to TRBJ2-5, with D tentatively TRBD1 (5 bases). V lost 2 bases and J 8 bases, leaving 15 bases between the germline ends. The CDR3 is made up of 14 amino acids. From germline, CDR1 is PRHDT and CDR2 FYEKMQ (reference sequence). Written as DNA, the CDR3 is TGTGCCAGCAGCTTAAAATCCAGGGTAACCACCCAGTACTTC. It yields the protein CASSLKSRVTTQYF. Combining the CDR3 with reference TRBV13 and TRBJ2-5 gives the whole variable domain AAGVIQSPRHLIKEKRETATLKCYPIPRHDTVYWYQQGPGQDPQFLISFYEKMQSDKGSIPDRFSAQQFSDYHSELNMSSLELGDSALYFCASSLKSRVTTQYFGPGTRLLVL.

This rearrangement joins TRBV14 to TRBJ2-5; 8 nucleotides agree with TRBD2. The J call is in doubt because the DNA end fits TRBJ2-7 better. CDR1 and CDR2 from the germline V gene are SGHDN and FVKESK. This CDR3 spans 15 amino acids. CDR3 protein: CASSQTVAGYYEQYF. Written as DNA, the CDR3 is TGTGCCAGCAGCCAGACCGTAGCGGGATACTACGAGCAGTACTTC.

This chain connects TRBV12-3 or TRBV12-4 to TRBJ2-6; TRBD1 matches at 11 bases. This CDR3 is built from 17 residues. V lost 6 bases to trimming and J lost 2 bases; unmatched junction nucleotides: 6. The CDR3: CASSKGQGGTGANVLTF. The CDR3 coding sequence is TGTGCCAGCAGCAAGGGACAGGGGGGCACTGGGGCCAACGTCCTGACTTTC.

This clonotype has just a few counts. This chain connects TRBV10-1 to TRBJ1-2; possible D gene TRBD1, 5 bases. V was clipped by 2 bases and J by 4 bases, with 11 bases between them. The CDR3 is made up of 14 amino acids. Germline lookup yields CDR1 WNHNN and CDR2 SYGVQD (reference sequence). The CDR3 spells CASSETRVSYGYTF. The DNA for the CDR3 is TGCGCCAGCAGTGAGACCAGGGTATCCTATGGCTACACCTTC.